This T cell receptor (beta chain) stems from a study of blood T cell repertoires in COVID-19. Study context: The United States, Italy and Spain supplied acute and convalescent COVID-19 samples. T cells, B-cell-depleted T cells, or PBMCs supplied cDNA or gDNA.

Original data processing: How many nucleated cells were present was estimated from reference gene primer amplification. The data were produced by immunoSEQ multiplex PCR, yet TCRdb's version contains in-frame clones alone and is incomplete. The V and J calls and the clone size are those of that table, but D and trimming were determined from the DNA. The table records some 250,000 clones, over 65% of them present only once. This clone has only a few counts. V was clipped by 8 bases and J by 2 bases, with 12 bases between them. CDR3 length: 13 residues. Germline assignment: CDR1 MNHEY and CDR2 SVGAGI. The clonotype was recovered from a woman older than 75 with acute or convalescent COVID-19. The specimen was peripheral blood. V is TRBV6-5 and J is TRBJ1-1, with D perhaps TRBD1 (5 bases). CDR3 sequence reads: CASGLGGNTEAFF. CDR3 sequence (DNA): TGTGCCAGCGGTCTCGGGGGTAACACTGAAGCTTTCTTT.